This TCR beta chain was sequenced during a study of CD8 T cells in ankylosing spondylitis. Notes on the study in general: A TCR beta motif of eight highly homologous variants appeared characteristic of ankylosing spondylitis blood.

In germline, CDR1 is SGHDT, CDR2 YYEEEE. This CDR3 is built from 13 residues. V was shortened by 3 bases and J by 4 bases, with 10 bases between the two germline ends. Comment on this clonotype: Its target is unknown.

TCRdb passed the 5' RACE reads through MiXCR, listing each CDR3 protein once. The table includes 220,000 or so distinct CDR3 sequences, 15% to 20% detected once. This receptor was taken from a male donor with ankylosing spondylitis. V gene TRBV5-6 combines with J gene TRBJ1-1; possible D gene TRBD1, 5 bases. The source material was blood, either unsorted or a sorted T cell fraction (not recorded which). This CDR3 reads CASSSWGVTEAFF. CDR3 bases: TGTGCCAGCAGCTCCTGGGGGGTCACTGAAGCTTTCTTT.